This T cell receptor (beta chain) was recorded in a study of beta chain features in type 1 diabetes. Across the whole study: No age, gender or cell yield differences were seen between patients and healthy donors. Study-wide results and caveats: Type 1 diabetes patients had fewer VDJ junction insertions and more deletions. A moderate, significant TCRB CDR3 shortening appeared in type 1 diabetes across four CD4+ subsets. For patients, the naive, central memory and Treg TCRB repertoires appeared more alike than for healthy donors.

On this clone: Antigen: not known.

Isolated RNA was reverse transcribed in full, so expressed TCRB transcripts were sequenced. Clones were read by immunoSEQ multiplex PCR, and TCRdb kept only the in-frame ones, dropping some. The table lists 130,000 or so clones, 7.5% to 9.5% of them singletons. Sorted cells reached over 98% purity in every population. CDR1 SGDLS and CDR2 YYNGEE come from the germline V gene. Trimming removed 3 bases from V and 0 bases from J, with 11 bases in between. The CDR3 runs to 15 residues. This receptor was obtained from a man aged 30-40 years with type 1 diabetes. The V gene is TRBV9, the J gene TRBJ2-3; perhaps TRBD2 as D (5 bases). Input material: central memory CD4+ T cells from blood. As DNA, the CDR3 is TGTGCCAGCAGCGGCTCCGGGATTAGCACAGATACGCAGTATTTT. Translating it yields CASSGSGISTDTQYF.